These 23 T cell receptor beta chains originate from one sample sequenced in a study of blood T cell repertoires in COVID-19. Repertoires were generated with immunoSEQ multiplex PCR, while TCRdb's copy carries only in-frame clones and drops some. The sample lists roughly 250,000 clones, about nine tenths occurring once. Input material: peripheral blood. The receptors shown here come from a woman under 40 with COVID-19, enrolled during active disease.

Turning to this clone: Germline is not matched at one junction end, which may reflect a read error. The chain joins TRBV6-1 to TRBJ2-7; the match to TRBD2 covers 9 bases. Germline values: CDR1 MNHNS, CDR2 SASEGT. The CDR3 runs 15 residues. CDR3: CASSELSGGAYEQYF. For the CDR3, the DNA is TGTGCCAGCAGTGAACTTAGCGGGGGAGCCTACGAGCAGTACTTT.

CDR3 in amino acids: CASSSTGVPYNEQFF. The DNA for the CDR3 is TGTGCCAGCAGTTCTACAGGAGTTCCCTACAATGAGCAGTTCTTC. The chain couples TRBV6-5 to TRBJ2-1; D is possibly TRBD1 (5 bases). Between the trimmed V and J ends, which lost 4 bases and 2 bases, there was a span of 12 bases. This CDR3 spans 15 amino acids. CDR1 and CDR2 from the germline V gene are MNHEY and SVGAGI.

The chain combines TRBV29-1 with TRBJ2-7, with 7 bases matching TRBD1. This CDR3 has 14 amino acids. V was clipped by 6 bases and J by 5 bases; unmatched bases: 13. Germline V lookup: CDR1 SQVTM, CDR2 ANQGSEA. The CDR3 DNA sequence: TGCAGCGTCTTATTCGGGACAGCCATGGACGAGCAGTACTTC. Protein product: CSVLFGTAMDEQYF.

The chain carries TRBV30 and TRBJ1-1, with a tentative D call TRBD1 (5 bases). Germline assignment: CDR1 GTSNPN and CDR2 SVGIG (reference sequence). The CDR3 is 12 residues long. V gave up 5 bases and J gave up 1 base, with 8 bases separating them. Here the CDR3 DNA reads TGTGCCTGGGGTCAGGGGAACACTGAAGCTTTCTTT. Amino acid sequence: CAWGQGNTEAFF.

The chain links TRBV3-1 (or the pseudogene TRBV3-2) to TRBJ2-3, with D possibly being TRBD2 (6 bases). In germline, CDR1 is LGHDT, CDR2 YNNKEL (reference sequence). V shed 4 bases and J shed 0 bases, with 8 bases lying between them. This CDR3 comprises 14 residues. The CDR3 DNA follows: TGTGCCAGCAGCCTGGGGGGTAGCACAGATACGCAGTATTTT. Amino acids: CASSLGGSTDTQYF.

This chain links TRBV9 with TRBJ2-7; 8 nucleotides agree with TRBD2. The CDR3 contains 16 residues. CDR1 SGDLS and CDR2 YYNGEE come from the germline V gene. The V segment lost 3 bases and the J segment 4 bases; nucleotides outside the gene matches: 12. The CDR3 region has the DNA TGTGCCAGCAGCGAAGGAAGTAGCGGGGTTGGGTACGAGCAGTACTTC. Protein product: CASSEGSSGVGYEQYF.

V gene TRBV7-9 combines with J gene TRBJ2-1, with 7 bases identical to TRBD2. Trimming removed 5 bases from V and 10 bases from J; junction bases left unmatched: 17. Germline V gene lookup returns CDR1 SEHNR and CDR2 FQNEAQ (reference sequence). The CDR3 loop spans 16 amino acids. CDR3 bases: TGTGCCAGCAGCCCTGTTGCGGGAGCCCTTGGGTCGGAGCAGTTCTTC. It codes for CASSPVAGALGSEQFF.

The V call is TRBV3-1 (or the pseudogene TRBV3-2), the J call TRBJ2-1; a possible D gene is TRBD2 (5 bases). Germline V CDR1 and CDR2: LGHDT, YNNKEL (reference sequence). This CDR3 spans 15 amino acids. The ends were cut back, 0 bases at V and 4 bases at J, with 10 bases in the middle. This CDR3 is CASSQEVRGYNEQFF. CDR3 nucleotide sequence: TGTGCCAGCAGCCAAGAGGTCCGGGGATACAATGAGCAGTTCTTC.

This clone was detected once. The V and J genes are TRBV2 and TRBJ1-2; the D gene is possibly TRBD1 (6 bases). The V gene lost 11 bases and the J gene lost 8 bases, with 18 bases spanning the gap. Looked up from germline, CDR1 is SNHLY and CDR2 is FYNNEI. CDR3 length: 12 amino acids. CDR3 protein: CAGDLQGLGYTF. In DNA, the CDR3 is TGTGCCGGCGACCTACAGGGTCTGGGCTACACCTTC. The full variable domain, with the rest looked up from reference TRBV2 and TRBJ1-2, is EPEVTQTPSHQVTQMGQEVILRCVPISNHLYFYWYRQILGQKVEFLVSFYNNEISEKSEIFDDQFSVERPDGSNFTLKIRSTKLEDSAMYFCAGDLQGLGYTFGSGTRLTVV.

The table lists this clone with a few counts. J is TRBJ2-1 and V is TRBV5-1; D remains ambiguous. CDR3 length equals 13 residues. V lost 4 bases to trimming and J lost 10 bases, with 15 bases between them. Germline V CDR1 and CDR2: SGHRS, YFSETQ. For the CDR3, the DNA is TGCGCCAGCAGCCCTCTAGGTTTAAACGAGCAGTTCTTC. Its translation is CASSPLGLNEQFF.

V is TRBV29-1 and J is TRBJ2-3; maybe TRBD1 (5 bases). The length of the CDR3 is 11 residues. Between the trimmed V and J ends, which lost 5 bases and 4 bases, there was a span of 7 bases. In germline, CDR1 is SQVTM, CDR2 ANQGSEA. CDR3 amino acids: CSVMGPDTQYF. CDR3 in DNA: TGCAGCGTTATGGGGCCAGATACGCAGTATTTT.

The chain recombines TRBV7-8 with TRBJ2-5, with unresolved D. Trimming removed 1 base at V and 0 bases at J, with 6 bases between. In germline, CDR1 is SGHVS, CDR2 FQNEAQ. The CDR3 is 14 residues long. CDR3 sequence: CASSLDSDQETQYF. In nucleotides, the CDR3 is TGTGCCAGCAGCTTAGACAGTGACCAAGAGACCCAGTACTTC.

The chain employs TRBV12-3 or TRBV12-4 and TRBJ2-7; D is possibly TRBD1 (6 bases). Trimming took off 3 bases at V and 5 bases at J, with 11 bases between the two ends. The CDR3 extends over 13 amino acids. CDR3 sequence (DNA): TGTGCCAGCAGTTTGGACAGCTATGACGAGCAGTACTTC. Translated, it gives CASSLDSYDEQYF.

Remarks on this clone: The germline gene is not matched at one end of the junction; a read error may be the cause. The chain carries TRBV18 and TRBJ2-3, with a weak D call TRBD2 (6 bases). The CDR3 sequence is 15 residues long. CDR1 and CDR2 from the germline V gene are KGHSH and LQKENI. CDR3 region: CASSPLGGSTDTQYF. In DNA, the CDR3 is TGTGCCAGCTCGCCACTGGGGGGTAGCACAGATACGCAGTATTTT. Full variable domain (missing parts from reference TRBV18 and TRBJ2-3): NAGVMQNPRHLVRRRGQEARLRCSPMKGHSHVYWYRQLPEEGLKFMVYLQKENIIDESGMPKERFSAEFPKEGPSILRIQQVVRGDSAAYFCASSPLGGSTDTQYFGPGTRLTVL.

The J gene is TRBJ2-1, the V gene TRBV19; no firm D call. CDR1 LNHDA and CDR2 SQIVND come from the germline V gene (reference sequence). V lost 5 bases, J lost 4 bases, and 18 bases lay in between. The CDR3 consists of 16 residues. The CDR3 sequence is CASSVTPGNPYNEQFF. The CDR3 DNA reads TGTGCCAGTAGTGTAACCCCAGGCAATCCTTACAATGAGCAGTTCTTC.

The CDR3 nucleotides read TGTGCCAGCGGCCCTCGGGGTATTGATGAAAAACTGTTTTTT. Its protein is CASGPRGIDEKLFF. This chain uses TRBV2 with TRBJ1-4, with unresolved D. CDR1 SNHLY and CDR2 FYNNEI come from the germline V gene. Deletions cut 8 bases from V and 6 bases from J, with 16 bases between. The CDR3 spans 14 residues.

The chain links TRBV18 to TRBJ1-3; 8 nucleotides match TRBD1. V was clipped by 4 bases and J by 0 bases; unmatched bases: 5. CDR1 KGHSH and CDR2 LQKENI come from the germline V gene. There are 16 residues in the CDR3. The CDR3 is CASSLGQGYSGNTIYF. In DNA form, the CDR3 reads TGTGCCAGCTCACTCGGACAGGGATACTCTGGAAACACCATATATTTT. Full variable domain (remainder filled in from reference TRBV18 and TRBJ1-3): NAGVMQNPRHLVRRRGQEARLRCSPMKGHSHVYWYRQLPEEGLKFMVYLQKENIIDESGMPKERFSAEFPKEGPSILRIQQVVRGDSAAYFCASSLGQGYSGNTIYFGEGSWLTVV.

J is TRBJ2-1 and V is TRBV28; 10 bases agree with TRBD1. The CDR3 loop spans 13 amino acids. CDR1 and CDR2 (germline): MDHEN, SYDVKM. V dropped 10 bases and J dropped 7; count of bases not matched to a gene: 7. The CDR3 spells CATRTGGQNEQFF. CDR3 coding DNA: TGTGCCACCAGGACAGGGGGGCAAAATGAGCAGTTCTTC.

The chain couples TRBV28 to TRBJ1-3; no definite D call. The length of the CDR3 is 16 residues. Looked up from germline, CDR1 is MDHEN and CDR2 is SYDVKM. The V end lost 3 bases, the J end lost 0 bases, and 12 bases lay between the germline ends. The CDR3 region is CASSFSGWASGNTIYF. DNA of the CDR3: TGTGCCAGCAGTTTTAGTGGTTGGGCCTCTGGAAACACCATATATTTT. Supplemented by reference TRBV28 and TRBJ1-3, the full variable domain reads DVKVTQSSRYLVKRTGEKVFLECVQDMDHENMFWYRQDPGLGLRLIYFSYDVKMKEKGDIPEGYSVSREKKERFSLILESASTNQTSMYLCASSFSGWASGNTIYFGEGSWLTVV.

This clone turned up a few times. The gene calls are TRBV18 and TRBJ2-3; 11 bases align to TRBD2. The germline gives CDR1 KGHSH, CDR2 LQKENI. J gave up 0 bases and V 3 bases, and 5 bases lay outside the gene matches. This CDR3 is 17 amino acids long. The CDR3 spells CASSPMTSGASTDTQYF. The CDR3 DNA sequence: TGTGCCAGCTCACCTATGACTAGCGGGGCTAGCACAGATACGCAGTATTTT.

The V and J genes are TRBV12-3 or TRBV12-4 and TRBJ1-2; unclear D gene. V was shortened by 3 bases and J by 8 bases, with 10 bases between the two germline ends. The CDR3 length is 12 residues. The CDR3 protein is CASSLKAVGYTF. The CDR3 coding sequence is TGTGCCAGCAGTTTGAAGGCGGTGGGCTACACCTTC.

In its sample, this clone was seen once. The chain uses TRBV5-1 and TRBJ2-1; 8 positions match TRBD2. Per the germline V gene, CDR1 is SGHRS and CDR2 is YFSETQ. The junction had 3 bases not matched to a gene; V was cut back by 0 bases and J by 4 bases. The CDR3 sequence is 15 residues long. The CDR3 nucleotides read TGCGCCAGCAGCTTGGTCGGGGGGGAGTACAATGAGCAGTTCTTC. It codes for CASSLVGGEYNEQFF.

This clone occurred a few times. The chain is built from TRBV5-1 and TRBJ1-5; perhaps TRBD1 as D (6 bases). Deletions cut 5 bases from V and 3 bases from J, with 12 bases between. The V gene's germline CDR1 is SGHRS and CDR2 YFSETQ. The CDR3 length is 14 residues. The CDR3 here is CASSTGQNNQPQHF. In DNA form, the CDR3 reads TGCGCCAGCAGTACCGGACAGAACAATCAGCCCCAGCATTTT.